This is a list of T cell receptor beta chains from one sample in a study of blood T cell repertoires in COVID-19. TCRdb's table, derived via immunoSEQ multiplex PCR, lists solely in-frame clones and lacks some. The table lists more than 110,000 clones, approximately 91% of them singletons. The sequencing sample was made of peripheral blood. All receptors come from a man between 50 and 59 years old with active or convalescent COVID-19. The CDR3 runs from the conserved cysteine through the conserved F or W. Each record gives: clone size, D gene, J gene, V gene, CDR3 DNA, CDR3 protein. A D gene is named only where the DNA matches it firmly. Some rows have no size entry. The others give once, few or many, or a class for an expanded clone.

- | TRBD1 | TRBJ1-6 | TRBV6-2/TRBV6-3 | TGTGCCAGCAGTTACTCCTTGCGGACAGGGAATTCACCCCTCCACTTT | CASSYSLRTGNSPLHF
- | TRBD2 | TRBJ2-7 | TRBV5-1 | TGCGCCAGCAGCTTCGGGGGGGGCGAGCAGTACTTC | CASSFGGGEQYF
once | - | TRBJ1-6 | TRBV6-5 | TGTGCCAGCAGCGAGGCGGCATTTTATAATTCACCCCTCCACTTT | CASSEAAFYNSPLHF
- | TRBD2 | TRBJ2-7 | TRBV9 | TGTGCCAGCAGCGTAGCGGGCGGGAGAATGTACGAGCAGTACTTC | CASSVAGGRMYEQYF
- | - | TRBJ1-5 | TRBV7-9 | TGTGCCAGCAGCTTAAGGAGAGGGTCCCAGCATTTT | CASSLRRGSQHF
- | - | TRBJ2-7 | TRBV6-5 | TGTGCCAGCAGTCCAGGGGTTTCCTACGAGCAGTACTTC | CASSPGVSYEQYF
- | - | TRBJ2-7 | TRBV4-1 | TGCGCCAGCAGCCAGACAAGAACCTACGAGCAGTACTTC | CASSQTRTYEQYF
- | - | TRBJ1-2 | TRBV28 | TGTGCCAGCAGTCCCCCGGGGGAGGTGATTCTTCGCTACACCTTC | CASSPPGEVILRYTF
- | - | TRBJ1-1 | TRBV9 | TGTGCCAGCAGCGTAGGGGACAACATGAACACTGAAGCTTTCTTT | CASSVGDNMNTEAFF
- | TRBD1 | TRBJ2-7 | TRBV11-2 | TGTGCCAGCAGCCTCGGGACAGCCTCCTACGAGCAGTACTTC | CASSLGTASYEQYF
- | TRBD1 | TRBJ2-2 | TRBV18 | TGTGCCAGCTCACCTTTCCGGACAGGGATATCGAACACCGGGGAGCTGTTTTTT | CASSPFRTGISNTGELFF
- | TRBD1 | TRBJ2-3 | TRBV28 | TGTGCCAGCAGTTTATGGACAGGGGGAGGAACAGATACGCAGTATTTT | CASSLWTGGGTDTQYF
- | TRBD2 | TRBJ2-3 | TRBV28 | TGTGCCAGCAGTGGGGGACTAGCGGGAGGAACAGATACGCAGTATTTT | CASSGGLAGGTDTQYF
- | - | TRBJ1-1 | TRBV19 | TGTGCCAGTAGTATGGGACTTCTGAACACTGAAGCTTTCTTT | CASSMGLLNTEAFF
- | TRBD2 | TRBJ2-3 | TRBV10-3 | TGTGCCATCTCGGCGGGAGCTACAGATACGCAGTATTTT | CAISAGATDTQYF
- | - | TRBJ1-5 | TRBV28 | TGTGCCAGTAAGTCGGGGGGAGTGGACAATCAGCCCCAGCATTTT | CASKSGGVDNQPQHF
- | TRBD2 | TRBJ2-1 | TRBV3-1/TRBV3-2 | TGTGCCAGCAGCCAAGAGTTACTAGCGGGATCTAATGAGCAGTTCTTC | CASSQELLAGSNEQFF
- | - | TRBJ2-7 | TRBV10-3 | TGTGCCATCAGTGACCCAGGGACTGGCGCCTACGAGCAGTACTTC | CAISDPGTGAYEQYF
- | TRBD2 | TRBJ2-2 | TRBV7-2 | TGTGCCAGCAGATTAGCGGGAGCGAACACCGGGGAGCTGTTTTTT | CASRLAGANTGELFF
- | - | TRBJ2-1 | TRBV4-2 | TGTGCCAGCAGCGCAGATCGGGATGAGCAGTTCTTC | CASSADRDEQFF
- | - | TRBJ2-6 | TRBV30 | TGTGCCTGGAGTGCAGGGAAGAGCTCTGGGGCCAACGTCCTGACTTTC | CAWSAGKSSGANVLTF
- | - | TRBJ2-7 | TRBV2 | TGTGCCAGCAGTGGCACCGGTTCCTACGGGAAGCAGTACTTC | CASSGTGSYGKQYF
- | - | TRBJ2-7 | TRBV7-8 | TGTGCCAGCAGCTTTAGATCGGACGAGCAGTACTTC | CASSFRSDEQYF
few | - | TRBJ2-1 | TRBV6-1 | TGTGCCAGCAGTGAGCCAGGGCGTCGTCGCAATGAGCAGTTCTTC | CASSEPGRRRNEQFF
- | - | TRBJ2-7 | TRBV19 | TGTGCCAGTAGTATAGGGGCCGGAACCTACGAGCAGTACTTC | CASSIGAGTYEQYF
- | - | TRBJ1-5 | TRBV21-1 | TGTGCCAGCAACGACAGGGCCGGAAGACAGCCCCAGCATTTT | CASNDRAGRQPQHF
once | - | TRBJ1-3 | TRBV18 | TGTGCCAGCTCACTCCAGGTGTCGGGAAACACCATATATTTT | CASSLQVSGNTIYF
- | TRBD1 | TRBJ2-2 | TRBV19 | TGTGCCAGTAGTATAGTAGGCACAGGGGCTTGGACCGGGGAGCTGTTTTTT | CASSIVGTGAWTGELFF